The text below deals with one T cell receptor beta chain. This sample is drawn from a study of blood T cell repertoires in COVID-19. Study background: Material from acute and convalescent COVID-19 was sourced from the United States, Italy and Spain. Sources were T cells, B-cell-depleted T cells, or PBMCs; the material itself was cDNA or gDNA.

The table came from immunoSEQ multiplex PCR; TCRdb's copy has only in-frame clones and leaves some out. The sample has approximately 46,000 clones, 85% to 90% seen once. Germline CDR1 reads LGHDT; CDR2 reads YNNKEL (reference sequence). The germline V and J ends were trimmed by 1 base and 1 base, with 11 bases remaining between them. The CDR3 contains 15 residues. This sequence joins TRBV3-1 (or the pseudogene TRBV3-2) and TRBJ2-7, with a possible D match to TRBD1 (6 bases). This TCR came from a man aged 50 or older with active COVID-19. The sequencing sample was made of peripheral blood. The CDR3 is CASSQVPGESYEQYF. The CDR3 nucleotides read TGTGCCAGCAGCCAAGTACCAGGGGAGTCCTACGAGCAGTACTTC.